What follows are 16 T cell receptor beta chains derived from one specimen sequenced in a study of OX40 agonist ivuxolimab in advanced cancers. Clones were read by immunoSEQ multiplex PCR, and TCRdb kept only the in-frame ones, dropping some. The sample has roughly 52,000 clones; over 75% are singletons. The sample was CD4+ or CD8+ T cells sorted from blood, taken in a trial of the OX40 agonist ivuxolimab. These receptors originate from an adult with an advanced solid tumor such as melanoma, head and neck, liver or kidney cancer.

The gene calls are TRBV23-1 and TRBJ1-2, with D unclear. TRBV23-1 is identified as an open reading frame with a role that is uncertain. V lost 4 bases, J lost 4 bases, and 16 bases lay in between. This CDR3 is built from 15 residues. CDR3 in amino acids: CASSPWVPTGYGYTF. CDR3 bases: TGCGCCAGCAGTCCGTGGGTCCCTACCGGCTATGGCTACACCTTC.

The gene calls are TRBV30 and TRBJ2-1; 12 bases align to TRBD1. The CDR3 is made up of 13 amino acids. Unmatched junction bases numbered 5, after V lost 8 bases and J lost 6 bases. Germline values: CDR1 GTSNPN, CDR2 SVGIG (reference sequence). CDR3 protein: CARGQGAPNEQFF. The CDR3 nucleotides read TGTGCCCGGGGACAGGGGGCGCCCAATGAGCAGTTCTTC.

The chain links TRBV5-1 to TRBJ1-1; D possibly corresponds to TRBD1 (5 bases). The V end lost 5 bases, the J end lost 1 base, and 18 bases lay between the germline ends. Looked up from germline, CDR1 is SGHRS and CDR2 is YFSETQ. CDR3 length: 16 amino acids. CDR3 in amino acids: CASSSRRGDWNTEAFF. In nucleotides, the CDR3 is TGCGCCAGCAGTAGTCGGAGGGGAGACTGGAACACTGAAGCTTTCTTT.

V usage is TRBV7-9 and J usage is TRBJ2-5; D gene unclear. The end of the DNA aligns better with TRBJ2-7, so the J call may be wrong. Germline V gives CDR1 SEHNR, CDR2 FQNEAQ (reference sequence). The CDR3 is made up of 14 amino acids. The CDR3: CASSPRTSSYEQYF. DNA for the CDR3: TGTGCCAGCAGCCCGCGAACATCCTCCTACGAGCAGTACTTC.

In this sample, this clone turned up a few times. V usage is TRBV10-3 and J usage is TRBJ1-1; 8 nucleotides align to TRBD1. The V gene's germline CDR1 is ENHRY and CDR2 SYGVKD. This CDR3 has 15 residues. Germline trimming cut 4 bases from V and 4 bases from J; bases unmatched to any gene: 8. The chain's CDR3 is CAISGKDRERTEAFF. DNA of the CDR3: TGTGCCATCAGTGGCAAGGACAGGGAGCGCACTGAAGCTTTCTTT.

The chain is built from TRBV5-4 and TRBJ1-2, with 9 bases aligning to TRBD1. The V and J ends lost 1 base and 7 bases, in that order; junction bases with no gene match: 5. Germline CDR1 and CDR2: SGHNT and YYREEE (reference sequence). CDR3 length: 14 amino acids. The CDR3 bases are TGTGCCAGCAGCTTGCCGGGACAGGGAAGTGGCTACACCTTC. It is translated as CASSLPGQGSGYTF.

Comments on this clone: The junction departs from germline at one end; a sequencing error may be responsible. The sample has other DNA sequences that encode this CDR3 too. The chain has TRBV5-1 and TRBJ2-7, with a possible D match to TRBD1 (5 bases). The germline V gene encodes CDR1 SGHRS and CDR2 YFSETQ. There are 14 residues in the CDR3. CDR3 coding DNA: TGTGCCAGCAGCTTGGATCGACAGAAATACGAGCAGTACTTC. This translates into CASSLDRQKYEQYF.

This clone appeared once. The chain combines TRBV5-1 with TRBJ1-2; 7 bases align to TRBD1. CDR3 size: 13 residues. CDR1 and CDR2 (germline): SGHRS, YFSETQ. The ends lost 4 bases at V and 2 bases at J; junction bases unmatched: 2. Here the CDR3 DNA reads TGCGCCAGCAGCGCCAGGGGGAACTATGGCTACACCTTC. Its translation is CASSARGNYGYTF.

There are a few counts of this clone. The chain couples TRBV28 to TRBJ1-1, with D unresolved. Germline lookup yields CDR1 MDHEN and CDR2 SYDVKM. CDR3 size: 12 residues. V lost 4 bases and J lost 4, with 7 bases in between. CDR3 sequence: CASSSGGTEAFF. The CDR3 bases are TGTGCCAGCAGTTCCGGCGGCACTGAAGCTTTCTTT. Supplemented by reference TRBV28 and TRBJ1-1, the full variable domain reads DVKVTQSSRYLVKRTGEKVFLECVQDMDHENMFWYRQDPGLGLRLIYFSYDVKMKEKGDIPEGYSVSREKKERFSLILESASTNQTSMYLCASSSGGTEAFFGQGTRLTVV.

The chain couples TRBV6-5 to TRBJ1-1; D is ambiguous. The V end was cut by 3 bases, the J end by 2 bases, with 4 bases between. This CDR3 has 12 amino acids. The V gene's germline CDR1 is MNHEY and CDR2 SVGAGI. The DNA of the CDR3 is TGTGCCAGCAGTTATATCAACACTGAAGCTTTCTTT. Its translation: CASSYINTEAFF.

Turning to this clone: It is unclear where the CDR3 begins or ends on the DNA, so no DNA is shown, and the CDR3 is as TCRdb lists it. The rearrangement uses TRBV18 and TRBJ2-2; whether TRBD1, the table's D call, matches the DNA was not checked. The CDR3 is 16 amino acids long, termini counted. Germline loops: CDR1 KGHSH, CDR2 LQKENI. The CDR3 protein is CASSPLWQSNTGELFF.

This chain connects TRBV5-1 to TRBJ2-5; D gene uncertain. The CDR3 is 15 amino acids. Looked up from germline, CDR1 is SGHRS and CDR2 is YFSETQ. V shed 0 bases and J shed 4 bases, with 13 bases lying between them. DNA of the CDR3: TGCGCCAGCAGCTTGGCCGGCTCTTTAGCAGAGACCCAGTACTTC. It is translated as CASSLAGSLAETQYF.

The chain carries TRBV5-6 and TRBJ2-5, with 8 nucleotides matching TRBD1. Germline CDR1 reads SGHDT; CDR2 reads YYEEEE. The CDR3 runs to 15 residues. Germline trimming cut 2 bases from V and 9 bases from J; bases unmatched to any gene: 12. The CDR3 loop reads CASSFRTGWSQAQYF. CDR3 sequence (DNA): TGTGCCAGCAGCTTTCGGACAGGGTGGAGTCAGGCCCAGTACTTC. The variable domain in full, with the rest retrieved from reference TRBV5-6 and TRBJ2-5, is DAGVTQSPTHLIKTRGQQVTLRCSPKSGHDTVSWYQQALGQGPQFIFQYYEEEERQRGNFPDRFSGHQFPNYSSELNVNALLLGDSALYLCASSFRTGWSQAQYFGPGTRLLVL.

The chain recombines TRBV27 with TRBJ2-5; maybe TRBD2 (5 bases). The CDR3 extends over 14 amino acids. CDR1 MNHEY and CDR2 SMNVEV come from the germline V gene (reference sequence). Trimming removed 3 bases from V and 4 bases from J, with 12 bases in between. This chain's CDR3 is CASSFQGGGETQYF. The CDR3 DNA reads TGTGCCAGCAGTTTCCAAGGAGGAGGAGAGACCCAGTACTTC.

A word on this clone: The identical CDR3 is also encoded by other nucleotide sequences in the sample. The V gene is TRBV28, the J gene TRBJ1-2; the D gene is possibly TRBD1 (6 bases). Germline V gene data show CDR1 as MDHEN and CDR2 as SYDVKM. V was cut by 3 bases and J by 6 bases, with 8 bases left in between. The CDR3 runs 12 residues. CDR3: CASSFGQNGYTF. CDR3 sequence (DNA): TGTGCCAGCAGTTTCGGACAGAATGGCTACACCTTC.

This sequence joins TRBV9 and TRBJ2-1, with D hard to call. The CDR3 extends over 15 amino acids. CDR1 and CDR2 from the germline V gene are SGDLS and YYNGEE. Deletions cut 0 bases from V and 6 bases from J, with 13 bases between. The CDR3 DNA sequence: TGTGCCAGCAGCGTAGCCCCTGCTGGGGTCAATGAGCAGTTCTTC. Amino acid sequence: CASSVAPAGVNEQFF.